Below, 21 T cell receptor beta chains from the same sample are listed, as sequenced in a study of T-cell memory formation after mild COVID-19. TCRdb re-called the 5' RACE reads through MiXCR, storing one row per CDR3 protein. The sample contains around 340,000 distinct CDR3 sequences, 13% to 15% of which appear only once. The sample consisted of PBMCs or a T cell subset sorted from them (not recorded which). The receptors derive from a man aged 18-30 years who had mild COVID-19 (a few samples of this study predate the infection). Cell type and time point are not known.

This clonotype appeared a few times. The chain couples TRBV4-3 to TRBJ2-3; 7 bases map to TRBD2. Germline V CDR1 and CDR2: LGHNA, YSLEER. With 2 bases clipped from V and 6 bases from J, the junction kept 8 bases outside the gene matches. CDR3 size: 15 residues. CDR3: CASSQRSGGEDTQYF. CDR3 coding DNA: TGCGCCAGCAGCCAACGATCTGGGGGGGAGGATACGCAGTATTTT.

The rearrangement joins TRBV7-2 to TRBJ2-3; D is uncertain. The CDR3 extends over 13 amino acids. V dropped 3 bases and J dropped 6 bases, with 10 bases sitting between them. Germline values: CDR1 SGHTA, CDR2 FQGNSA. This CDR3 is CASSFGMMDTQYF. In nucleotides, the CDR3 is TGTGCCAGCAGCTTTGGTATGATGGATACGCAGTATTTT.

This clonotype has only a few counts. This chain connects TRBV4-2 to TRBJ1-5, with D possibly matching TRBD1 (5 bases). Between the trimmed V and J ends, which lost 0 bases and 3 bases, there was a span of 9 bases. Germline CDR1 LGHNA, CDR2 YNFKEQ. CDR3 length: 15 amino acids. The CDR3 reads CASSQEDSPNQPQHF. The DNA for the CDR3 is TGTGCCAGCAGCCAAGAAGACAGCCCCAATCAGCCCCAGCATTTT.

This rearrangement joins TRBV2 to TRBJ2-7, with D maybe TRBD1 (6 bases). The CDR3 runs to 15 residues. The germline V gene has CDR1 SNHLY and CDR2 FYNNEI. V was clipped by 4 bases and J by 0 bases, with 13 bases between them. CDR3: CASSARTAHSYEQYF. CDR3 DNA sequence: TGTGCCAGCAGTGCGAGGACAGCACACTCCTACGAGCAGTACTTC.

This clonotype was recorded many times. V gene TRBV12-3 or TRBV12-4 combines with J gene TRBJ1-2; 7 nucleotides align to TRBD1. The CDR3 sequence is 14 residues long. J lost 2 bases, V lost 3 bases, and 3 bases had no gene match. The CDR3 region is CASSFRRGNYGYTF. The CDR3 region has the DNA TGTGCCAGCAGTTTTCGCAGGGGGAACTATGGCTACACCTTC.

This clonotype was picked up a small number of times. This chain joins TRBV7-9 and TRBJ2-7; possible D gene TRBD1, 6 bases. Per germline, CDR1 SEHNR and CDR2 FQNEAQ (reference sequence). V shed 8 bases and J shed 2 bases, with 10 bases lying between them. The CDR3 loop spans 12 amino acids. The DNA for the CDR3 is TGTGCCAGCGAGGACAGAGCCTACGAGCAGTACTTC. Its translation: CASEDRAYEQYF.

The V call is TRBV5-1, the J call TRBJ2-1, with 8 bases fitting TRBD2. V lost 0 bases and J lost 0; bases outside the gene matches: 5. Germline V gives CDR1 SGHRS, CDR2 YFSETQ. This CDR3 spans 17 amino acids. This CDR3 is CASSLVGTSRSYNEQFF. The CDR3 DNA reads as TGCGCCAGCAGCTTGGTCGGGACTAGTCGCTCCTACAATGAGCAGTTCTTC.

The CDR3 DNA reads as TGCGCCAGCAGCTTGCGTTCAGGGATCACTGAAGCTTTCTTT. Its protein product is CASSLRSGITEAFF. The chain employs TRBV5-1 and TRBJ1-1; D perhaps matches TRBD1 (5 bases). The germline V and J ends were trimmed by 1 base and 4 bases, with 11 bases remaining between them. This CDR3 has 14 residues. Germline assignment: CDR1 SGHRS and CDR2 YFSETQ.

A few counts support this clonotype. The V gene is TRBV9, the J gene TRBJ2-3, with D possibly being TRBD1 (5 bases). Germline V lookup: CDR1 SGDLS, CDR2 YYNGEE. The V end was cut by 0 bases, the J end by 5 bases, with 19 bases between. CDR3 length: 17 residues. The CDR3 DNA sequence: TGTGCCAGCAGCGTAGGAATGAGTGCGGACACACAAGATACGCAGTATTTT. Translation gives CASSVGMSADTQDTQYF.

This clonotype has a count of ten or more. This sequence joins TRBV20-1 and TRBJ2-5, with TRBD2 identical over 11 bases. Trimming removed 8 bases from V and 3 bases from J; junction bases left unmatched: 5. Germline values: CDR1 DFQATT, CDR2 SNEGSKA (reference sequence). The CDR3 is made up of 13 amino acids. The CDR3 protein is CSIGTSGKETQYF. CDR3 nucleotides: TGCAGTATAGGGACTAGCGGAAAAGAGACCCAGTACTTC.

This clonotype was seen a few times. This chain uses TRBV15 with TRBJ1-2, with TRBD1 matching 7 bases. The CDR3 is made up of 14 amino acids. Germline lookup yields CDR1 LNHNV and CDR2 YYDKDF (reference sequence). V dropped 0 bases and J dropped 4; count of bases not matched to a gene: 2. CDR3 in DNA: TGTGCCACCAGCAGAGAGGCAGGGGGCTATGGCTACACCTTC. Amino acids: CATSREAGGYGYTF.

V usage is TRBV15 and J usage is TRBJ2-1; D gene ambiguous. This CDR3 has 15 residues. V shed 0 bases and J shed 2 bases, with 8 bases lying between them. Germline V gene sequence: CDR1 LNHNV, CDR2 YYDKDF (reference sequence). In DNA, the CDR3 is TGTGCCACCAGCAGAGATCTGGACGCCTACAATGAGCAGTTCTTC. It yields the protein CATSRDLDAYNEQFF. Based on the CDR3 plus reference TRBV15 and TRBJ2-1, the full variable domain is DAMVIQNPRYQVTQFGKPVTLSCSQTLNHNVMYWYQQKSSQAPKLLFHYYDKDFNNEADTPDNFQSRRPNTSFCFLDIRSPGLGDTAMYLCATSRDLDAYNEQFFGPGTRLTVL.

The chain has TRBV20-1 and TRBJ2-2; 8 positions agree with TRBD2. The germline CDR1 and CDR2 sequences are DFQATT and SNEGSKA (reference sequence). V trimming: 3 bases; J trimming: 5 bases; junction bases outside the gene matches: 5. The CDR3 is made up of 14 amino acids. The CDR3 sequence is CSARASGGTGELFF. The DNA for the CDR3 is TGCAGTGCTAGGGCAAGCGGGGGAACCGGGGAGCTGTTTTTT.

The CDR3 region has the DNA TGCGCCAGCAGCCCATCTCTCGTGGAGGGCTACACCTTC. Translation gives CASSPSLVEGYTF. The chain links TRBV10-1 to TRBJ1-2; D gene ambiguous. This CDR3 is 13 amino acids long. V was clipped by 6 bases and J by 8 bases, with 16 bases between them. From germline, CDR1 is WNHNN and CDR2 SYGVQD (reference sequence).

J is TRBJ2-7 and V is TRBV6-2 or TRBV6-3, with 9 bases matching TRBD1. Per germline, CDR1 MNHEY and CDR2 SVGEGT. The J segment lost 2 bases and the V segment lost 8 bases, leaving 13 bases of the junction unmatched. This CDR3 comprises 16 residues. The CDR3 is CASGNRGRGAAYEQYF. The CDR3 DNA follows: TGTGCCAGCGGGAACAGGGGGCGGGGAGCGGCCTACGAGCAGTACTTC.

This clonotype was observed at least ten times. The rearrangement links TRBV7-2 to TRBJ2-5, with 11 bases matching TRBD1. Germline V gene data show CDR1 as SGHTA and CDR2 as FQGNSA. J gave up 3 bases and V 3 bases, and 3 bases lay outside the gene matches. This CDR3 is 15 amino acids long. The CDR3 protein is CASSFRTGGEETQYF. The CDR3 DNA is TGTGCCAGCAGCTTCAGGACAGGGGGCGAAGAGACCCAGTACTTC.

At least ten counts were recorded for this clonotype. The gene calls are TRBV4-3 and TRBJ2-3, with 10 bases identical to TRBD2. The junction had 5 bases not matched to a gene; V was cut back by 1 base and J by 4 bases. Germline V gene data show CDR1 as LGHNA and CDR2 as YSLEER. This CDR3 region has 16 residues. CDR3 region: CASSQVSGGASDTQYF. The CDR3, as DNA: TGCGCCAGCAGCCAAGTCAGCGGGGGGGCCTCAGATACGCAGTATTTT.

CDR3 loop: CSVEPAGGDQNIQYF. Here the CDR3 DNA reads TGCAGCGTTGAACCGGCGGGGGGAGACCAAAACATTCAGTACTTC. The rearrangement joins TRBV29-1 to TRBJ2-4; TRBD2 matches 8 bases. V trimming: 2 bases; J trimming: 5 bases; junction bases outside the gene matches: 8. The CDR3 has 15 amino acids. CDR1 is SQVTM, CDR2 ANQGSEA, per germline. Full variable domain (missing parts from reference TRBV29-1 and TRBJ2-4): SAVISQKPSRDICQRGTSLTIQCQVDSQVTMMFWYRQQPGQSLTLIATANQGSEATYESGFVIDKFPISRPNLTFSTLTVSNMSPEDSSIYLCSVEPAGGDQNIQYFGAGTRLSVL.

V is TRBV4-3 and J is TRBJ1-5; D gene uncertain. This CDR3 region has 15 residues. Germline V lookup: CDR1 LGHNA, CDR2 YSLEER. Between the trimmed V and J ends, which lost 5 bases and 0 bases, there was a span of 11 bases. The CDR3 DNA reads TGCGCCAGCAGCTCCGGATCTGATAGCAATCAGCCCCAGCATTTT. Translated: CASSSGSDSNQPQHF.

This clonotype was detected a few times. The chain carries TRBV5-1 and TRBJ2-7; possible D gene TRBD2, 6 bases. The germline gives CDR1 SGHRS, CDR2 YFSETQ. This CDR3 spans 13 amino acids. V gave up 4 bases and J gave up 8 bases, with 16 bases separating them. The CDR3 bases are TGCGCCAGCAGCCCCCTGGGGGGAACACAGCAGTACTTC. Translating gives CASSPLGGTQQYF.

CDR3 nucleotides: TGCAGCGTTGAAGTTTCGGGCGGAGGGTATGGCTACACCTTC. Translated: CSVEVSGGGYGYTF. The rearrangement links TRBV29-1 to TRBJ1-2; D remains ambiguous. CDR3 length equals 14 residues. The V end lost 1 base, the J end lost 5 bases, and 14 bases lay between the germline ends. Germline assignment: CDR1 SQVTM and CDR2 ANQGSEA.